This record concerns one TCR beta chain sequence. This clone was found once. Its antigen is still unknown. No much larger clone exists at a distance of one base, and base qualities are not known. One collaborating source in Seattle enrolled patients while the patients were actively infected and followed the patients over time throughout the course of disease. Whole blood was collected in K2EDTA tubes by collaborating institutions according to the institutions' own protocols. For TCRbeta analysis, collaborators shipped samples as frozen whole blood, isolated PBMCs, or DNA extracted from either of those sample types. TCRbeta CDR3 regions were amplified from genomic DNA by means of the immunoSEQ Assay, a bias-controlled multiplex PCR. Turning to the authors' computational methods: Within the assay, amplification of reference gene primers was used to estimate how many nucleated cells each sample contained. To quantify the absolute abundance of each unique TCRbeta CDR3 rearrangement, sequence reads were collapsed and filtered. Productive Simpson clonality was computed per sample as the square root of Simpson's diversity index over productive rearrangements. TCRdb re-hosts the immuneACCESS table, in-frame sequences only. Its copies lack some clones; in the studies checked, an unresolved V gene accounts for under half of them, and the cause for the rest is not known. V, J and clone size are those of that table, while D and trimming were read from the DNA. This sample lists hundreds of thousands of clones; roughly 85% were detected once. Of the sample, approximately 5.1% falls within the top ten clones.

The germline V gene yields SGHRS for CDR1 and YFSETQ for CDR2. V and J are truncated by 5 bases and 4 bases respectively, leaving an intervening sequence of 15 bases. The cysteine opens and the phenylalanine closes a CDR3 of 14 amino acids. The entry retains the CDR3 DNA only, 42 bases that are in frame from base 1. This sample is drawn from a study of blood T cell repertoires in COVID-19 (dated by TCRdb to 2018 to 2021). Regarding the study in general: The collaborator samples originated in the United States, Italy and Spain and spanned the acute and convalescent phases of COVID-19. The prospective study material was composed of cDNA or gDNA derived from T cells, B-cell-depleted T cells, or PBMCs. The dataset comprised deeply sampled blood TCRbeta repertoires from subjects exposed to, actively infected with, or recovered from COVID-19. A freely available public database, intended as a resource for researchers studying the immune response to SARS-CoV-2, is where the repertoires were released. The samples were drawn from two sources: the first 160 participants of the ongoing ImmuneRACE study, and 1,000 to 1,500 subjects contributed by 6 global collaborators. A de-identified subject ID, COVID-19 status, age in years and sex were almost always included in the sample metadata. Where HLA class I and class II types were available, the types were taken from metadata supplied by the sample provider, not from assay-based typing.

What the study reported, not specific to this receptor: How much clinical and demographic metadata was included differed by source and by participant, and the metadata was provided uncurated.

This receptor was taken from a man aged 45 to 65 with COVID-19, enrolled during active disease. The material sequenced was peripheral blood. The chain couples TRBV5-1 to TRBJ1-2; a confident D gene designation cannot be given. The sequenced DNA: TGCGCCAGCAGTCCCCTAGAGGGTGGCTATGGCTACACCTTC. Translated, this is CASSPLEGGYGYTF.